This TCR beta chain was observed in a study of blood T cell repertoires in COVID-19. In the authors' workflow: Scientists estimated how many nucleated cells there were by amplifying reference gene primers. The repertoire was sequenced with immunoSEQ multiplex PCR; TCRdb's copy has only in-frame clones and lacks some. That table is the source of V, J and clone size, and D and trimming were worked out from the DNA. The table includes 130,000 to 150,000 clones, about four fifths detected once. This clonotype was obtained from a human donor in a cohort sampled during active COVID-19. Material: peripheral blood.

The CDR3 DNA follows: TGTGCCAGCAGTTTCGGAGAGACCCAGTACTTC. Translated, it gives CASSFGETQYF. The rearrangement links TRBV12-3 or TRBV12-4 to TRBJ2-5; D is undetermined. The CDR3 has 11 residues. The V gene lost 3 bases and the J gene lost 4 bases, with 3 bases spanning the gap.